Listed here are 5 T cell receptor beta chains from one sample, sequenced in a study of identical twins. TCRdb re-called the 5' RACE reads with MiXCR, one entry per CDR3 protein. The sample shows about 700,000 distinct CDR3 sequences, 8.6% of them seen only once. The same specimen was also included in a second study, on yellow fever vaccine responses in identical twins.

The sample consisted of PBMCs. These receptor sequences come from a woman aged 18-29 years in good health.

The sample holds many counts of this clonotype. The V call is TRBV5-1, the J call TRBJ2-7, with D uncertain. Germline V gene data show CDR1 as SGHRS and CDR2 as YFSETQ. This CDR3 has 12 amino acids. Trimming cost V 4 bases and J 5 bases, with 10 bases left between them. The CDR3 loop is CASSLLLHEQYF. CDR3 nucleotide sequence: TGCGCCAGCAGCCTCCTTCTTCACGAGCAGTACTTC. The variable domain in full, completed from reference TRBV5-1 and TRBJ2-7, reads KAGVTQTPRYLIKTRGQQVTLSCSPISGHRSVSWYQQTPGQGLQFLFEYFSETQRNKGNFPGRFSGRQFSNSRSEMNVSTLELGDSALYLCASSLLLHEQYFGPGTRLTVT.

A few counts support this clonotype. The chain couples TRBV7-9 to TRBJ2-3; the match to TRBD2 covers 8 bases. Germline assignment: CDR1 SEHNR and CDR2 FQNEAQ (reference sequence). The CDR3 loop spans 17 amino acids. Trimming took 5 bases from V and 2 from J; bases not matched to a gene: 12. The CDR3: CASSHHGTGGPTDTQYF. CDR3 in DNA: TGTGCCAGCAGCCACCACGGTACGGGGGGGCCCACAGATACGCAGTATTTT. Full variable domain (missing parts from reference TRBV7-9 and TRBJ2-3): DTGVSQNPRHKITKRGQNVTFRCDPISEHNRLYWYRQTLGQGPEFLTYFQNEAQLEKSRLLSDRFSAERPKGSFSTLEIQRTEQGDSAMYLCASSHHGTGGPTDTQYFGPGTRLTVL.

A few counts support this clonotype. The chain joins TRBV7-2 to TRBJ2-2, with 14 bases matching TRBD2. J was trimmed by 6 bases and V by 5 bases; bases with no gene match: 8. The CDR3 is made up of 17 amino acids. Germline values: CDR1 SGHTA, CDR2 FQGNSA. The DNA of the CDR3 is TGTGCCAGCAGCCAAATTCGACTAGCGGGAGGGCCCGGGGAGCTGTTTTTT. It translates to CASSQIRLAGGPGELFF.

The CDR3 is CSSSGRAPDTQYF. The CDR3 DNA reads TGCAGCTCTAGCGGGAGGGCCCCAGATACGCAGTATTTT. This rearrangement joins TRBV20-1 to TRBJ2-3, with TRBD2 identical over 12 bases. The CDR3 is 13 residues long. Germline CDR1 is DFQATT and CDR2 is SNEGSKA (reference sequence).

This clonotype was observed a few times. The chain couples TRBV28 to TRBJ2-1; 11 bases agree with TRBD2. From germline, CDR1 is MDHEN and CDR2 SYDVKM. V shed 10 bases, J shed 7 bases, and the junction held 6 bases outside the gene matches. The CDR3 has 13 amino acids. The CDR3 nucleotides read TGTGCCACCCAGACTAGCGGGAAAAATGAGCAGTTCTTC. Translation gives CATQTSGKNEQFF.